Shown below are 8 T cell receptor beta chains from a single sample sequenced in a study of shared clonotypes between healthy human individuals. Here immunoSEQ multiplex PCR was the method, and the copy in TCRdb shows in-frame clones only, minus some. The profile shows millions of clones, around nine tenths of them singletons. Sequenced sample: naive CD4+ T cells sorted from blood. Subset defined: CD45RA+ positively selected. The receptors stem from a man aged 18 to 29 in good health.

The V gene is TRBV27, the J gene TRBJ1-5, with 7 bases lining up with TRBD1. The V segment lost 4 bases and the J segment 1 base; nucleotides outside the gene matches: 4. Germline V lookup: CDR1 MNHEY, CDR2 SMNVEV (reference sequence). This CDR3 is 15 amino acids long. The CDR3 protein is CASSWTGQSNQPQHF. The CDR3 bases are TGTGCCAGCAGTTGGACAGGCCAAAGCAATCAGCCCCAGCATTTT.

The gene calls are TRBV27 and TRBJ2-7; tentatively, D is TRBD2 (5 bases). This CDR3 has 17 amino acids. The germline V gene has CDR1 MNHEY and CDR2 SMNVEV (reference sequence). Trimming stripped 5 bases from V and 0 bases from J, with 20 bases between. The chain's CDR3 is CASSPIGGPASSYEQYF. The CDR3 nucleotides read TGTGCCAGCAGTCCCATCGGAGGCCCAGCAAGCTCCTACGAGCAGTACTTC.

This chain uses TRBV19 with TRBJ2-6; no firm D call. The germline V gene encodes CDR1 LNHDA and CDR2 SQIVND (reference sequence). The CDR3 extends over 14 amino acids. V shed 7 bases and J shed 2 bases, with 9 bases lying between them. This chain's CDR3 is CASNWAAGANVLTF. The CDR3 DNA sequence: TGTGCCAGTAATTGGGCGGCTGGGGCCAACGTCCTGACTTTC. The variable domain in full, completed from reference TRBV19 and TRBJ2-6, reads DGGITQSPKYLFRKEGQNVTLSCEQNLNHDAMYWYRQDPGQGLRLIYYSQIVNDFQKGDIAEGYSVSREKKESFPLTVTSAQKNPTAFYLCASNWAAGANVLTFGAGSRLTVL.

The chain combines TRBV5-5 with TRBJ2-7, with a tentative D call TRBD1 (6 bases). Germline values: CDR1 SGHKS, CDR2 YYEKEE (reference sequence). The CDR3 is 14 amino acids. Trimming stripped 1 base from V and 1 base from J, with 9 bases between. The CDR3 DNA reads TGTGCCAGCAGCTTGTTAGGGGGATCCTACGAGCAGTACTTC. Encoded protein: CASSLLGGSYEQYF. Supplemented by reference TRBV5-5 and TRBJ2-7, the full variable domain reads DAGVTQSPTHLIKTRGQQVTLRCSPISGHKSVSWYQQVLGQGPQFIFQYYEKEERGRGNFPDRFSARQFPNYSSELNVNALLLGDSALYLCASSLLGGSYEQYFGPGTRLTVT.

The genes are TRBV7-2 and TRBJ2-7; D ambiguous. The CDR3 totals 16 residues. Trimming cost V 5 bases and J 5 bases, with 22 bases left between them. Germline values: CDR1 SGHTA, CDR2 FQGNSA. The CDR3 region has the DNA TGTGCCAGCAGCCCAGCCTTGGTCAGCCCCATTCACGAGCAGTACTTC. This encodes CASSPALVSPIHEQYF.

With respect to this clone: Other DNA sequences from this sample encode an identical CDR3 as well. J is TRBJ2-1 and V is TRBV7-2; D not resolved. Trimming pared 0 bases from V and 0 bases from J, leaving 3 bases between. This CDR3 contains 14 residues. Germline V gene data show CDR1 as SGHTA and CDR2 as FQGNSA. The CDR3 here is CASSLAGSYNEQFF. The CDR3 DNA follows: TGTGCCAGCAGCTTAGCGGGCTCCTACAATGAGCAGTTCTTC. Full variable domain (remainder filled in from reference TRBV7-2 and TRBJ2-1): GAGVSQSPSNKVTEKGKDVELRCDPISGHTALYWYRQSLGQGLEFLIYFQGNSAPDKSGLPSDRFSAERTGGSVSTLTIQRTQQEDSAVYLCASSLAGSYNEQFFGPGTRLTVL.

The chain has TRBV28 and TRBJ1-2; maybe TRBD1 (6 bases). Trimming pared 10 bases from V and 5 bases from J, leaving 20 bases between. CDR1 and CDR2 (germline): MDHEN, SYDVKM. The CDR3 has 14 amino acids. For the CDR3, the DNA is TGTGCCACTTGGGGGGGCCCCCGGGGGTATGGCTACACCTTC. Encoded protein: CATWGGPRGYGYTF.

For the CDR3, the DNA is TGTGCCAGCTCGCGGAGGGACCAGATACCGCAGTATTTT. Protein: CASSRRDQIPQYF. The chain combines TRBV18 with TRBJ2-3; perhaps TRBD2 as D (6 bases). CDR3 length equals 13 residues. Trimming shortened V by 6 bases and J by 10 bases, and 17 bases separated the two germline ends. Germline V CDR1 and CDR2: KGHSH, LQKENI.